This is a list of T cell receptor beta chains from one sample in a study of T cell responses to AZD1222 COVID-19 vaccine. Measured with immunoSEQ multiplex PCR; TCRdb has only the in-frame clones, and not every one. The sample lists 180,000 or so clones, 88% seen once, with about 25% in the top ten. The source was peripheral blood, collected 28 days after the second AZD1222 dose. The receptors were sampled from an adult who received the AZD1222 COVID-19 vaccine. The CDR3 runs from the conserved cysteine through the conserved F or W. Fields, in order: CDR3 DNA, CDR3 protein, V gene, J gene, clone size, D gene. The D gene is left open where the match is weak. Expanded clones get a size class; other rows say once, few or many, or leave the size out.

TGTGCCAGCAGTCCCGGGCGGCTCCGGCCAGATACGCAGTATTTT	CASSPGRLRPDTQYF	TRBV27	TRBJ2-3	-	-
TGTGCCAGCAGCTTAACAAGGCAGGGGATCACTGAAGCTTTCTTT	CASSLTRQGITEAFF	TRBV7-3	TRBJ1-1	-	-
TGTGCCAGCAGGGAGGGTTTCGTGAACTATGGCTACACCTTC	CASREGFVNYGYTF	TRBV4-2	TRBJ1-2	-	-
TGTGCCAGCAGTTCCCGGACTAGTCCCATATCCTACGAGCAGTACTTC	CASSSRTSPISYEQYF	TRBV6-5	TRBJ2-7	-	TRBD2
TGTGCCAGCAGTTACCCAACAGGGCTCCAAGAGACCCAGTACTTC	CASSYPTGLQETQYF	TRBV6-5	TRBJ2-5	-	-
TGTGCCAGCAGTCCTTTGACTAGCGGGAGTAGCGAGCAGTACTTC	CASSPLTSGSSEQYF	TRBV6-6	TRBJ2-7	-	TRBD2
TGCAGCGTTTGGTCCGGAGTGATAAACACCGGGGAGCTGTTTTTT	CSVWSGVINTGELFF	TRBV29-1	TRBJ2-2	-	-
TGTGCCAGCAGTTACTCGAGGGGGGACAGAATCGGGCACGGGGAGCTGTTTTTT	CASSYSRGDRIGHGELFF	TRBV6-2/TRBV6-3	TRBJ2-2	-	-
TGTGCCAGCAGTTTATCGACAGGGATCTACGAGCAGTACTTC	CASSLSTGIYEQYF	TRBV27	TRBJ2-7	-	TRBD1
TGTGCCAGCAGCTTGGAGATTGGGAGCTCCTATAATTCACCCCTCCACTTT	CASSLEIGSSYNSPLHF	TRBV5-4	TRBJ1-6	-	-
TGCGCCAGCAGCCAAGATCACAGCGGGAGGGCCCCCGACAATGAGCAGTTCTTC	CASSQDHSGRAPDNEQFF	TRBV4-3	TRBJ2-1	-	TRBD2
TGTGCCAGCAGTTCTGCGGTTAGCACAGATACGCAGTATTTT	CASSSAVSTDTQYF	TRBV6-5	TRBJ2-3	once	-
TGCGCCAGCAGCTTGGGGGCCGAGAACACTGAAGCTTTCTTT	CASSLGAENTEAFF	TRBV5-1	TRBJ1-1	-	-
TGTGCCAGCATTACCAGGAGGGCCAAAAACATTCAGTACTTC	CASITRRAKNIQYF	TRBV6-5	TRBJ2-4	-	-
TGTGCCACCAGCAGAGATCGGGGGAACTATGGCTACACCTTC	CATSRDRGNYGYTF	TRBV15	TRBJ1-2	-	-
TGTGCCAGCAGCATGGAGGGGACTAGCGGGAGGCCCCATTCCTACAATGAGCAGTTCTTC	CASSMEGTSGRPHSYNEQFF	TRBV21-1	TRBJ2-1	-	-
TGTGCCATCAAAAAGTCCGTGGGGTTTTCTGGGGCCAACGTCCTGACTTTC	CAIKKSVGFSGANVLTF	TRBV10-3	TRBJ2-6	-	-
TGTGCCAGCAGCCGCGGACAGGGGATCTCCTACAATGAGCAGTTCTTC	CASSRGQGISYNEQFF	TRBV6-6	TRBJ2-1	-	TRBD1
TGTGCCAGTAGTATATCCAGACCCTACGAGCAGTACTTC	CASSISRPYEQYF	TRBV19	TRBJ2-7	-	-
TGTGCCAGTGAATCGGCGAGCTCCTATAATTCACCCCTCCACTTT	CASESASSYNSPLHF	TRBV28	TRBJ1-6	-	-
TGTGCTAGCAGCCTAGCGGGAGGGGGAGAGACCCAGTACTTC	CASSLAGGGETQYF	TRBV7-7	TRBJ2-5	-	TRBD2
TGTGCCAGTAGTATAGCAACAGGCTTCAATCAGCCCCAGCATTTT	CASSIATGFNQPQHF	TRBV19	TRBJ1-5	-	-